The table lists the clone carrying this T cell receptor (beta chain) with many counts. This sample stems from a study of metastatic and nonmetastatic thyroid tumors. Study-level background: Samples came from malignant and benign thyroid patients, and repertoires were compared across blood and tumor or nodule tissue.

Germline CDR1 reads SGHRS; CDR2 reads YFSETQ. Trimming stripped 7 bases from V and 2 bases from J, with 12 bases between. CDR3 length: 14 amino acids. No treatment had been given to any patient before thyroid surgery. TCRdb re-clonotyped the PCR reads via MiXCR. This table holds some 86,000 clones, approximately 13% found once. The gene calls are TRBV5-1 and TRBJ2-2; tentative D call: TRBD2 (5 bases). This TCR came from a female donor with papillary thyroid cancer or a benign thyroid nodule (not recorded which). Some clones in this sample may be carry-over from other donors' samples. The source material was tumor tissue. The CDR3 DNA is TGCGCCAGCCGCCCGGAGGCCAACACCGGGGAGCTGTTTTTT. Translation gives CASRPEANTGELFF.